This T cell receptor (beta chain) was captured in a study of cytomegalovirus exposure and HLA in healthy donors. J gave up 8 bases and V 6 bases, and 13 bases lay outside the gene matches. The CDR3 runs to 15 residues. Germline lookup yields CDR1 MGHRA and CDR2 YSYEKL. 13 Jbeta primers and 60 Vbeta primers were used for the PCR. Data came from immunoSEQ multiplex PCR; TCRdb stores just in-frame clones and leaves some out. This table holds more than 95,000 clones, around 81% found once. This clone was counted once. The genes are TRBV4-1 and TRBJ1-2, with 9 bases identical to TRBD1. This receptor was obtained from a female donor in good health and CMV-seronegative. Sequencing used PBMCs. The DNA of the CDR3 is TGCGCCAGCAGACTGTCCGGGCCGGGACAGGGAGGCTACACCTTC. Translated, it gives CASRLSGPGQGGYTF.